The 7 T cell receptor beta chains reported below all come from one sample, sequenced in a study of shared clonotypes between healthy human individuals. Data came from immunoSEQ multiplex PCR; TCRdb stores just in-frame clones and leaves some out. The table includes 1 million to 1.2 million clones, 60% to 85% detected once. The sample was memory CD4+ T cells from PBMCs. Subset meaning: CD45RA-negative fraction. The receptors were gathered from a man aged 18 to 29 in good health. Some clones in this sample may be carry-over from other donors' samples.

This clone was detected only a few times. The V and J genes are TRBV21-1 and TRBJ2-1; TRBD2 is the table's D call and was not checked against the DNA. TRBV21-1 is reported as a pseudogene. This CDR3 region has 20 residues. CDR3 loop: CASSKAQGLATEKVGDEQFF. The CDR3, as DNA: TGTGCCAGCAGCAAAGCCCAGGGACTAGCGACCGAGAAGGTTGGGGATGAGCAGTTCTTC.

This chain joins TRBV5-4 and TRBJ2-5; 9 bases agree with TRBD1. The CDR3 has 14 amino acids. Germline CDR1 SGHNT, CDR2 YYREEE (reference sequence). J gave up 1 base and V 4 bases, and 2 bases lay outside the gene matches. The CDR3 loop reads CASSQTGGQETQYF. The CDR3 DNA is TGTGCCAGCAGCCAGACAGGGGGCCAAGAGACCCAGTACTTC.

Remarks on this clone: The identical CDR3 is also encoded by other nucleotide sequences in the sample. V usage is TRBV29-1 and J usage is TRBJ1-1, with D unclear. Germline CDR1 and CDR2: SQVTM and ANQGSEA. This CDR3 is 13 amino acids long. The germline V and J ends were trimmed by 2 bases and 0 bases, with 7 bases remaining between them. The CDR3 loop reads CSVERQMNTEAFF. The DNA of the CDR3 is TGCAGCGTTGAAAGGCAGATGAACACTGAAGCTTTCTTT. Drawing the rest from reference TRBV29-1 and TRBJ1-1, the complete variable domain is SAVISQKPSRDICQRGTSLTIQCQVDSQVTMMFWYRQQPGQSLTLIATANQGSEATYESGFVIDKFPISRPNLTFSTLTVSNMSPEDSSIYLCSVERQMNTEAFFGQGTRLTVV.

The V and J genes are TRBV25-1 and TRBJ2-3; possibly TRBD1 for D (5 bases). The V gene's germline CDR1 is MGHDK and CDR2 SYGVNS. The CDR3 contains 14 residues. V shed 3 bases and J shed 9 bases, with 16 bases lying between them. The CDR3 DNA is TGTGCCAGCAGTGACCAAGGGGCTCTTAGGACGCAGTATTTT. Amino acids: CASSDQGALRTQYF.

CDR3 coding DNA: TGTGCCAGCAGATTGGGGGAGTACGAGCAGTACTTC. Amino acids: CASRLGEYEQYF. The chain couples TRBV28 to TRBJ2-7, with D perhaps being TRBD1 or TRBD2 (5 bases each). The CDR3 is 12 amino acids. Germline V gives CDR1 MDHEN, CDR2 SYDVKM. Between the trimmed V and J ends, which lost 6 bases and 4 bases, there was a span of 10 bases.

This chain uses TRBV7-8 with TRBJ2-5, with D uncertain. CDR1 is SGHVS and CDR2 is FQNEAQ in the germline V gene. The V and J ends lost 6 bases and 7 bases respectively, with 21 bases between them. The CDR3 runs 15 residues. The CDR3 nucleotides read TGTGCCAGCAGATCAAACCCACACCAGGAAGGGACCCAGTACTTC. It specifies CASRSNPHQEGTQYF.

V and J are TRBV5-1 and TRBJ2-3, with TRBD1 identical over 8 bases. The CDR3 is 16 residues long. CDR1 is SGHRS and CDR2 is YFSETQ in the germline V gene. With V trimmed by 3 bases and J by 0 bases, 6 bases remained unmatched. The CDR3 sequence is CASSSGTGYSTDTQYF. In DNA form, the CDR3 reads TGCGCCAGCAGCTCCGGGACAGGTTATAGCACAGATACGCAGTATTTT.